These 16 T cell receptor beta chains were all obtained from the same sample, sequenced in a study of cytomegalovirus exposure and HLA in healthy donors. The PCR contained 60 Vbeta and 13 Jbeta primers. The table came from immunoSEQ multiplex PCR; TCRdb's copy has only in-frame clones and leaves some out. Counted here are about 110,000 clones, 65% to 80% occurring once; the ten biggest clones make up around 2.6%. The sample comprised PBMCs. These receptors were taken from a male donor in good health and CMV-seropositive.

This chain connects TRBV5-1 to TRBJ1-1; no clear D gene. The V gene's germline CDR1 is SGHRS and CDR2 YFSETQ. Trimming took off 0 bases at V and 1 base at J, with 7 bases between the two ends. This CDR3 is 14 amino acids long. In DNA, the CDR3 is TGCGCCAGCAGCTTGGTGGGCCCGAACACTGAAGCTTTCTTT. It is translated as CASSLVGPNTEAFF.

The V call is TRBV6-5, the J call TRBJ2-5; no clear D. This CDR3 is 14 amino acids long. Trimming shortened V by 6 bases and J by 1 base, and 12 bases separated the two germline ends. Germline loops: CDR1 MNHEY, CDR2 SVGAGI. The CDR3: CASRSPPGQETQYF. The DNA for the CDR3 is TGTGCCAGCAGGTCCCCCCCAGGCCAAGAGACCCAGTACTTC.

V gene TRBV2 combines with J gene TRBJ1-5; 11 bases align to TRBD1. Germline-derived CDR1 and CDR2 are SNHLY and FYNNEI. V dropped 6 bases and J dropped 6; count of bases not matched to a gene: 4. The CDR3 loop spans 14 amino acids. The chain's CDR3 is CASRGQGVGQPQHF. For the CDR3, the DNA is TGTGCCAGCAGGGGACAGGGGGTCGGTCAGCCCCAGCATTTT.

This sequence joins TRBV7-9 and TRBJ1-1; D might be TRBD1 (6 bases). Germline CDR1 is SEHNR and CDR2 is FQNEAQ (reference sequence). The V end lost 2 bases, the J end lost 0 bases, and 10 bases lay between the germline ends. The CDR3 spans 15 residues. CDR3 amino acids: CASSLLTGMNTEAFF. The CDR3 DNA reads as TGTGCCAGCAGCTTATTAACAGGGATGAACACTGAAGCTTTCTTT.

The chain is built from TRBV4-2 and TRBJ2-7; perhaps TRBD1 as D (6 bases). The germline V and J ends were trimmed by 0 bases and 5 bases, with 20 bases remaining between them. This CDR3 has 17 residues. Germline V lookup: CDR1 LGHNA, CDR2 YNFKEQ. CDR3 amino acids: CASSQESDRRLPNEQYF. DNA for the CDR3: TGTGCCAGCAGCCAAGAAAGCGACAGGCGACTTCCCAACGAGCAGTACTTC.

The chain recombines TRBV5-8 with TRBJ2-2; TRBD1 might be the D (6 bases). Germline V gene lookup returns CDR1 SGHTS and CDR2 YDEGEE. Trimming left V 3 bases short and J 1 base short, with 7 bases between. This CDR3 spans 14 amino acids. The CDR3 spells CASSSGQNTGELFF. The CDR3 DNA is TGTGCCAGCAGCTCGGGACAGAACACCGGGGAGCTGTTTTTT.

The chain employs TRBV28 and TRBJ2-7, with D possibly being TRBD1 (5 bases). CDR1 and CDR2 from the germline V gene are MDHEN and SYDVKM. The CDR3 totals 14 residues. Trimming shortened V by 3 bases and J by 1 base, and 10 bases separated the two germline ends. CDR3 nucleotide sequence: TGTGCCAGCAGTTTTTTGCAGGGTTCCTACGAGCAGTACTTC. This encodes CASSFLQGSYEQYF.

This chain connects TRBV7-6 to TRBJ2-2; 7 bases map to TRBD2. The CDR3 loop spans 12 amino acids. J lost 8 bases, V lost 5 bases, and 2 bases had no gene match. Germline V gene sequence: CDR1 SGHVS, CDR2 FNYEAQ. CDR3 residues: CASSGRGGELFF. The CDR3 DNA sequence: TGTGCCAGCAGCGGGAGGGGTGGGGAGCTGTTTTTT.

This clone was counted a single time. The V and J genes are TRBV11-3 and TRBJ1-2; D unclear. Germline CDR1 SGHNT, CDR2 YENEEA. The length of the CDR3 is 16 residues. V gave up 0 bases and J gave up 6 bases, with 17 bases separating them. The CDR3 sequence is CASSLDALGGLNGYTF. Written as DNA, the CDR3 is TGTGCCAGCAGCTTAGATGCCCTTGGTGGGCTTAATGGCTACACCTTC. Complete variable domain (other parts from reference TRBV11-3 and TRBJ1-2): EAGVVQSPRYKIIEKKQPVAFWCNPISGHNTLYWYLQNLGQGPELLIRYENEEAVDDSQLPKDRFSAERLKGVDSTLKIQPAELGDSAVYLCASSLDALGGLNGYTFGSGTRLTVV.

This clone was observed once. DNA of the CDR3: TGTGCCAGCAGTGCGGACAGGGCGCGCCAGCCCCAGCATTTT. Its translation: CASSADRARQPQHF. V gene TRBV6-5 combines with J gene TRBJ1-5, with TRBD1 identical over 8 bases. This CDR3 contains 14 residues. Germline V CDR1 and CDR2: MNHEY, SVGAGI. The trim removed 5 bases at V and 7 bases at J, leaving 7 bases unmatched.

The chain employs TRBV10-3 and TRBJ1-1; 9 bases fit TRBD1. The CDR3 consists of 15 residues. Unmatched junction bases numbered 7, after V lost 4 bases and J lost 4 bases. Germline V gene data show CDR1 as ENHRY and CDR2 as SYGVKD. The CDR3 is CAISVLGQGSTEAFF. The CDR3 nucleotides are TGTGCCATCAGTGTGTTGGGACAGGGTAGCACTGAAGCTTTCTTT.

This chain connects TRBV5-1 to TRBJ1-2; maybe TRBD1 (6 bases). The CDR3 is 15 residues long. V gave up 0 bases and J gave up 4 bases, with 13 bases separating them. The V gene's germline CDR1 is SGHRS and CDR2 YFSETQ. The CDR3 DNA reads TGCGCCAGCAGCTTGGTAGCGACAGGCAGCTATGGCTACACCTTC. This encodes CASSLVATGSYGYTF.

The chain links TRBV29-1 to TRBJ1-2, with D perhaps TRBD1 (5 bases). This CDR3 region has 13 residues. Germline V gene lookup returns CDR1 SQVTM and CDR2 ANQGSEA. V was clipped by 4 bases and J by 7 bases, with 16 bases between them. CDR3: CSVGGLSRGGYTF. The CDR3 DNA sequence: TGCAGCGTTGGGGGACTCTCGCGGGGTGGCTACACCTTC.

CDR3 sequence (DNA): TGTGCCAGCTCGCCTTCGCGAACGCAGGATGAAAAACTGTTTTTT. It translates to CASSPSRTQDEKLFF. This chain connects TRBV18 to TRBJ1-4; D is uncertain. Trimming pared 6 bases from V and 6 bases from J, leaving 17 bases between. The germline CDR1 and CDR2 sequences are KGHSH and LQKENI. The CDR3 is 15 residues long.

The V and J genes are TRBV4-1 and TRBJ1-2; 7 nucleotides align to TRBD1. Looked up from germline, CDR1 is MGHRA and CDR2 is YSYEKL. V was clipped by 4 bases and J by 2 bases; unmatched bases: 7. The length of the CDR3 is 15 residues. This CDR3 reads CASSLNRGVNYGYTF. As DNA, the CDR3 is TGCGCCAGCAGCCTGAACAGGGGCGTAAACTATGGCTACACCTTC.

CDR3 nucleotides: TGTGCCAGCAGCTTACATCAGGGGGAGACCCAGTACTTC. It specifies CASSLHQGETQYF. The chain joins TRBV13 to TRBJ2-5; D may be TRBD1 (6 bases). The CDR3 contains 13 residues. The germline CDR1 and CDR2 sequences are PRHDT and FYEKMQ (reference sequence). V lost 2 bases and J lost 5, with 9 bases in between.